These 26 T cell receptor beta chains came from one sample sequenced in a study of beta chain features in type 1 diabetes. cDNA synthesis used the whole RNA isolate, giving expressed TCRB sequences. Profiled with immunoSEQ multiplex PCR; TCRdb holds only in-frame clones, not every one. The sample yields some 140,000 clones, around a tenth seen once. What was sequenced was central memory CD4+ T cells from blood. The receptors derive from a young man in good health.

This clone was counted between two and nine times. The chain is built from TRBV5-8 and TRBJ2-1; 8 nucleotides agree with TRBD2. The CDR3 is 15 amino acids. CDR1 is SGHTS, CDR2 YDEGEE, per germline. The J segment lost 1 base and the V segment lost 4 bases, leaving 4 bases of the junction unmatched. CDR3 sequence: CASSIRGGSYNEQFF. DNA for the CDR3: TGTGCCAGCAGCATCCGGGGGGGGTCCTACAATGAGCAGTTCTTC.

This clone was picked up a small number of times. Other DNA sequences in this specimen translate into the identical CDR3. The chain uses TRBV5-1 and TRBJ2-3; a possible D gene is TRBD2 (5 bases). The CDR3 consists of 14 residues. Looked up from germline, CDR1 is SGHRS and CDR2 is YFSETQ. Trimming pared 0 bases from V and 0 bases from J, leaving 5 bases between. CDR3 residues: CASSLGGSTDTQYF. The CDR3 DNA is TGCGCCAGCAGCTTGGGAGGGAGCACAGATACGCAGTATTTT.

This clone was detected only a few times. The V and J genes are TRBV16 and TRBJ1-4, with D perhaps matching TRBD1 (5 bases). V lost 2 bases, J lost 0 bases, and 7 bases lay in between. The CDR3 is made up of 15 amino acids. Germline loops: CDR1 KGHSY, CDR2 FQNENV. This CDR3 reads CASSQRGSTNEKLFF. As DNA, the CDR3 is TGTGCCAGCAGCCAAAGGGGCTCAACTAATGAAAAACTGTTTTTT.

This sequence joins TRBV7-2 and TRBJ1-2; D is unclear. The CDR3 covers 12 residues. V shed 0 bases and J shed 9 bases, with 8 bases lying between them. The germline V gene has CDR1 SGHTA and CDR2 FQGNSA. The CDR3 DNA is TGTGCCAGCAGCTTAGCGTCACACAGCTACACCTTC. It is translated as CASSLASHSYTF.

V gene TRBV7-3 combines with J gene TRBJ2-1; 14 nucleotides agree with TRBD2. V trimming: 5 bases; J trimming: 6 bases; junction bases outside the gene matches: 6. The CDR3 contains 16 residues. From germline, CDR1 is SGHTA and CDR2 FQGTGA. In nucleotides, the CDR3 is TGTGCCAGCAGCCCCCAGACTAGCGGGGGGGCCAATGAGCAGTTCTTC. This gives the protein CASSPQTSGGANEQFF.

This clone was recorded a few times. The J gene is TRBJ2-3, the V gene TRBV5-1; 8 bases line up with TRBD2. Germline values: CDR1 SGHRS, CDR2 YFSETQ. The CDR3 totals 14 residues. V was pared by 3 bases and J by 4 bases, with 4 bases of the junction left unmatched. The CDR3 spells CASSSGLAPDTQYF. DNA of the CDR3: TGCGCCAGCAGCTCCGGACTAGCCCCAGATACGCAGTATTTT. Full variable domain (remainder filled in from reference TRBV5-1 and TRBJ2-3): KAGVTQTPRYLIKTRGQQVTLSCSPISGHRSVSWYQQTPGQGLQFLFEYFSETQRNKGNFPGRFSGRQFSNSRSEMNVSTLELGDSALYLCASSSGLAPDTQYFGPGTRLTVL.

The chain joins TRBV25-1 to TRBJ2-2, with 7 bases lining up with TRBD1. This CDR3 is 13 amino acids long. The V and J ends lost 10 bases and 1 base, in that order; junction bases with no gene match: 3. CDR1 is MGHDK, CDR2 SYGVNS, per germline. The CDR3 DNA sequence: TGTGCCACGAGGACAGGGAACACCGGGGAGCTGTTTTTT. Amino acid sequence: CATRTGNTGELFF.

This chain joins TRBV5-1 and TRBJ2-5, with 13 bases identical to TRBD2. J was trimmed by 9 bases and V by 7 bases; bases with no gene match: 9. This CDR3 is built from 14 residues. Germline V gene data show CDR1 as SGHRS and CDR2 as YFSETQ. The DNA for the CDR3 is TGCGCCAGCCGCCCGACTAGCGGGGGGCAGGCCCAGTACTTC. Its protein product is CASRPTSGGQAQYF. Looking up the rest from reference TRBV5-1 and TRBJ2-5 gives the full variable domain: KAGVTQTPRYLIKTRGQQVTLSCSPISGHRSVSWYQQTPGQGLQFLFEYFSETQRNKGNFPGRFSGRQFSNSRSEMNVSTLELGDSALYLCASRPTSGGQAQYFGPGTRLLVL.

The chain has TRBV10-3 and TRBJ2-7; D gene ambiguous. Trimming took 4 bases from V and 1 from J, leaving 5 bases between them. The CDR3 runs to 12 residues. Germline CDR1 is ENHRY and CDR2 is SYGVKD. The chain's CDR3 is CAISVDSYEQYF. CDR3 sequence (DNA): TGTGCCATCAGTGTAGATTCCTACGAGCAGTACTTC.

This chain links TRBV4-2 with TRBJ1-5; no firm D call. The V gene's germline CDR1 is LGHNA and CDR2 YNFKEQ. V was shortened by 0 bases and J by 6 bases, with 9 bases between the two germline ends. The CDR3 extends over 14 amino acids. DNA of the CDR3: TGTGCCAGCAGCCAAGAACGCAGCGGTCAGCCCCAGCATTTT. The encoded protein is CASSQERSGQPQHF.

The chain carries TRBV13 and TRBJ1-2, with 7 bases lining up with TRBD1. Germline V gene sequence: CDR1 PRHDT, CDR2 FYEKMQ (reference sequence). V lost 5 bases and J lost 8; bases outside the gene matches: 14. The CDR3 consists of 15 residues. The CDR3, as DNA: TGTGCCAGCAGCGCTACAGGGGTGAGTACGAAAGGCTACACCTTC. As protein: CASSATGVSTKGYTF.

V usage is TRBV4-2 and J usage is TRBJ1-6; D is possibly TRBD1 (6 bases). The V gene's germline CDR1 is LGHNA and CDR2 YNFKEQ. This CDR3 contains 16 residues. The V gene lost 0 bases and the J gene lost 8 bases, with 14 bases spanning the gap. The CDR3 DNA reads TGTGCCAGCAGCCAAGATGGGGGCAGGGACGATTCACCCCTCCACTTT. Its translation is CASSQDGGRDDSPLHF.

This clone was seen a handful of times. The chain couples TRBV7-2 to TRBJ2-2; D perhaps matches TRBD1 (5 bases). Trimming pared 8 bases from V and 0 bases from J, leaving 10 bases between. Germline lookup yields CDR1 SGHTA and CDR2 FQGNSA. CDR3 size: 14 residues. For the CDR3, the DNA is TGTGCCAGCGCCGCAGGGTCGAACACCGGGGAGCTGTTTTTT. Encoded protein: CASAAGSNTGELFF.

In its sample, this clone was seen a few times. The chain carries TRBV25-1 and TRBJ2-5; 7 bases map to TRBD2. The CDR3 runs 15 residues. The trim removed 2 bases at V and 0 bases at J, leaving 3 bases unmatched. Germline V gene lookup returns CDR1 MGHDK and CDR2 SYGVNS. CDR3 nucleotides: TGTGCCAGCAGTGAACGGGGAGGGGACCAAGAGACCCAGTACTTC. It encodes CASSERGGDQETQYF.

The rearrangement joins TRBV11-2 to TRBJ1-4; 7 positions agree with TRBD1. The CDR3 extends over 16 amino acids. V gave up 4 bases and J gave up 2 bases; unmatched junction bases: 7. CDR1 SGHAT and CDR2 FQNNGV come from the germline V gene. CDR3 sequence reads: CASSSPPGQTNEKLFF. In DNA, the CDR3 is TGTGCCAGCAGCTCCCCCCCGGGACAGACTAATGAAAAACTGTTTTTT.

The gene calls are TRBV7-9 and TRBJ2-5, with 8 positions matching TRBD2. CDR3 length equals 15 residues. With V trimmed by 7 bases and J by 4 bases, 11 bases remained unmatched. Germline V gene sequence: CDR1 SEHNR, CDR2 FQNEAQ (reference sequence). The CDR3: CASTQGAGAGETQYF. CDR3 nucleotides: TGTGCCAGCACTCAAGGAGCGGGGGCGGGAGAGACCCAGTACTTC.

The V call is TRBV7-6, the J call TRBJ2-1, with D possibly TRBD2 on 5 matching bases. CDR3 size: 15 residues. Germline CDR1 is SGHVS and CDR2 is FNYEAQ. The V gene lost 1 base and the J gene lost 4 bases, with 11 bases spanning the gap. CDR3 bases: TGTGCCAGCAGCTTAGAGTCTAGCCCTTACAATGAGCAGTTCTTC. Amino acids: CASSLESSPYNEQFF.

The chain links TRBV5-4 to TRBJ2-3, with 7 bases fitting TRBD1. The CDR3 spans 14 residues. With 4 bases clipped from V and 4 bases from J, the junction kept 6 bases outside the gene matches. Looked up from germline, CDR1 is SGHNT and CDR2 is YYREEE (reference sequence). The chain's CDR3 is CASSAAQGADTQYF. The CDR3 DNA reads as TGTGCCAGCAGCGCAGCTCAGGGGGCAGATACGCAGTATTTT.

This clone showed up just a few times. The rearrangement uses TRBV7-3 and TRBJ2-2; 8 bases are a match to TRBD2. The germline V gene has CDR1 SGHTA and CDR2 FQGTGA. This CDR3 is built from 16 residues. The trim removed 6 bases at V and 6 bases at J, leaving 12 bases unmatched. Here the CDR3 reads CASRDQTMRGAGELFF. CDR3 nucleotides: TGTGCCAGCAGGGATCAGACAATGCGGGGGGCCGGGGAGCTGTTTTTT. Based on the CDR3 plus reference TRBV7-3 and TRBJ2-2, the full variable domain is GAGVSQTPSNKVTEKGKYVELRCDPISGHTALYWYRQSLGQGPEFLIYFQGTGAADDSGLPNDRFFAVRPEGSVSTLKIQRTERGDSAVYLCASRDQTMRGAGELFFGEGSRLTVL.

As to this clone: This sample includes further DNA sequences coding for the same CDR3. The chain recombines TRBV7-2 with TRBJ2-3, with unresolved D. The CDR3 loop spans 14 amino acids. V lost 0 bases and J 0 bases, leaving 4 bases between the germline ends. Germline CDR1 reads SGHTA; CDR2 reads FQGNSA. CDR3 region: CASSLAQSTDTQYF. CDR3 bases: TGTGCCAGCAGCTTAGCTCAGAGCACAGATACGCAGTATTTT. The entire variable domain, with the rest obtained from reference TRBV7-2 and TRBJ2-3, is as follows: GAGVSQSPSNKVTEKGKDVELRCDPISGHTALYWYRQSLGQGLEFLIYFQGNSAPDKSGLPSDRFSAERTGGSVSTLTIQRTQQEDSAVYLCASSLAQSTDTQYFGPGTRLTVL.

This clone was seen only a few times. The chain recombines TRBV18 with TRBJ2-4, with no clear D. CDR1 KGHSH and CDR2 LQKENI come from the germline V gene. The CDR3 extends over 12 amino acids. Trimming stripped 0 bases from V and 15 bases from J, with 12 bases between. CDR3 bases: TGTGCCAGCTCACCACCGTTTGGAACAGCGTACTTC. The encoded protein is CASSPPFGTAYF.

This clone was seen a few times. The chain has TRBV7-8 and TRBJ2-4; 10 bases are shared with TRBD2. The CDR3 contains 15 residues. Germline V gene lookup returns CDR1 SGHVS and CDR2 FQNEAQ. Losses at the gene ends were 2 bases for V and 6 bases for J; bases not matched to a gene: 4. CDR3 amino acids: CASSLLAGEGNIQYF. CDR3 coding DNA: TGTGCCAGCAGCTTACTAGCGGGGGAGGGAAACATTCAGTACTTC.

The genes are TRBV28 and TRBJ2-1, with 9 bases aligning to TRBD1. The CDR3 runs to 16 residues. Germline-derived CDR1 and CDR2 are MDHEN and SYDVKM. V shed 6 bases and J 1 base; nucleotides not matched to a gene: 7. CDR3 region: CASSLTGGGSYNEQFF. CDR3 DNA: TGTGCCAGCAGCCTGACAGGGGGAGGGTCCTACAATGAGCAGTTCTTC.

The chain uses TRBV4-2 and TRBJ2-2; TRBD2 aligns across 10 bases. In germline, CDR1 is LGHNA, CDR2 YNFKEQ. The junction had 5 bases not matched to a gene; V was cut back by 0 bases and J by 4 bases. The CDR3 has 17 residues. The CDR3: CASSQDLLAGTTGELFF. The CDR3 coding sequence is TGTGCCAGCAGCCAAGATCTACTAGCGGGGACCACCGGGGAGCTGTTTTTT.

This clone has a handful of counts. This chain connects TRBV6-1 to TRBJ2-3; unclear D gene. Trimming pared 3 bases from V and 7 bases from J, leaving 8 bases between. This CDR3 region has 12 residues. Germline CDR1 MNHNS, CDR2 SASEGT. CDR3 in amino acids: CASSDGPNTQYF. CDR3 DNA sequence: TGTGCCAGCAGTGATGGGCCCAATACGCAGTATTTT.

This clone occurred many times. V gene TRBV5-6 combines with J gene TRBJ2-5, with a possible D match to TRBD1 (5 bases). V was shortened by 4 bases and J by 2 bases, with 9 bases between the two germline ends. The germline V gene has CDR1 SGHDT and CDR2 YYEEEE. The CDR3 runs 13 residues. For the CDR3, the DNA is TGTGCCAGCAGCCATCAGGGACAAGAGACCCAGTACTTC. It is translated as CASSHQGQETQYF.